The rows below give T cell receptor beta chains drawn from one sample of a study of cytomegalovirus exposure and HLA in healthy donors. Profiling relied on immunoSEQ multiplex PCR, and the TCRdb table lists in-frame clones only, not all of them. Of roughly 190,000 clones in the sample, about 88% were seen once. The sequenced sample consisted of PBMCs. These receptors all come from a woman between 18 and 29 years old in good health and CMV-seronegative. CDR3s include the opening cysteine and the closing phenylalanine or tryptophan. A D gene is named only where the DNA matches it firmly. Clone size is shown for a subset of rows, as once, few, many or a class of expanded clone.

D gene: TRBD2
J gene: TRBJ2-1
clone size: NA
V gene: TRBV13
CDR3 DNA: TGTGCCAGCTGGACTAGCGGGGTTATCGGGCTCAATGAGCAGTTCTTC
CDR3 protein: CASWTSGVIGLNEQFF

D gene: TRBD2
J gene: TRBJ2-2
clone size: NA
V gene: TRBV19
CDR3 DNA: TGTGCCAGTAGCCCGCCGGGACTAGCGGGAGCTGGAGGAGGGGAGCTGTTTTTT
CDR3 protein: CASSPPGLAGAGGGELFF

D gene: TRBD2
J gene: TRBJ2-7
clone size: NA
V gene: TRBV28
CDR3 DNA: TGTGCCAGCAGTTGGGGACTATTTTACGAGCAGTACTTC
CDR3 protein: CASSWGLFYEQYF

D gene: NA
J gene: TRBJ2-3
clone size: NA
V gene: TRBV5-1
CDR3 DNA: TGCGCCAGCAGCCGAGGGAGCAGCACAGATACGCAGTATTTT
CDR3 protein: CASSRGSSTDTQYF

D gene: TRBD1
J gene: TRBJ2-5
clone size: NA
V gene: TRBV10-3
CDR3 DNA: TGTGCCATCAGTGTGTTGGGGACAGGGGGAAGAGAGACCCAGTACTTC
CDR3 protein: CAISVLGTGGRETQYF

D gene: NA
J gene: TRBJ1-3
clone size: NA
V gene: TRBV6-6
CDR3 DNA: TGTGCCAGCAGTTACGCACAGGGAAACACCATATATTTT
CDR3 protein: CASSYAQGNTIYF

D gene: NA
J gene: TRBJ1-2
clone size: NA
V gene: TRBV7-9
CDR3 DNA: TGTGCCAGCAGCTTCGGAGGGAACTATGGCTACACCTTC
CDR3 protein: CASSFGGNYGYTF

D gene: NA
J gene: TRBJ2-1
clone size: NA
V gene: TRBV5-1
CDR3 DNA: TGCGCCAGCAGCCCCGAGAGCTCCTACAATGAGCAGTTCTTC
CDR3 protein: CASSPESSYNEQFF

D gene: NA
J gene: TRBJ2-5
clone size: NA
V gene: TRBV5-1
CDR3 DNA: TGCGCCAGCAGCTCCGTCGGGAGCAGCCAAGAGACCCAGTACTTC
CDR3 protein: CASSSVGSSQETQYF

D gene: TRBD2
J gene: TRBJ2-7
clone size: NA
V gene: TRBV7-2
CDR3 DNA: TGTGCCAGCAGCGACCTAGCGGGAAGCTCCTACGAGCAGTACTTC
CDR3 protein: CASSDLAGSSYEQYF

D gene: NA
J gene: TRBJ2-7
clone size: NA
V gene: TRBV7-2
CDR3 DNA: TGTGCCAGCAGCTTGTGGATGGGCTCAAACGAGCAGTACTTC
CDR3 protein: CASSLWMGSNEQYF

D gene: NA
J gene: TRBJ2-3
clone size: NA
V gene: TRBV29-1
CDR3 DNA: TGCAGCGTTGAAAAGGCGGAGGGTTCCAGGGATACGCAGTATTTT
CDR3 protein: CSVEKAEGSRDTQYF

D gene: NA
J gene: TRBJ2-1
clone size: NA
V gene: TRBV11-2
CDR3 DNA: TGTGCCAGCAGCTTAGGAAAGCACAGGGCCGCCTACAATGAGCAGTTCTTC
CDR3 protein: CASSLGKHRAAYNEQFF

D gene: TRBD2
J gene: TRBJ2-7
clone size: NA
V gene: TRBV7-6
CDR3 DNA: TGTGCCGGGCCAGCGGGGGACTTAGAGCAGTACTTC
CDR3 protein: CAGPAGDLEQYF

D gene: NA
J gene: TRBJ1-1
clone size: NA
V gene: TRBV5-1
CDR3 DNA: TGCGCCAGCAGCCCATCCTCAACGGACAGCCTTACTAAAGCTTTCTTT
CDR3 protein: CASSPSSTDSLTKAFF

D gene: NA
J gene: TRBJ1-5
clone size: NA
V gene: TRBV30
CDR3 DNA: TGTGCCTGGACCGGGAAGAGCAATCAGCCCCAGCATTTT
CDR3 protein: CAWTGKSNQPQHF

D gene: TRBD2
J gene: TRBJ2-1
clone size: NA
V gene: TRBV6-5
CDR3 DNA: TGTGCCAGCAGACCCGGGACTAGCGGGGACAATGAGCAGTTCTTC
CDR3 protein: CASRPGTSGDNEQFF

D gene: NA
J gene: TRBJ2-1
clone size: NA
V gene: TRBV29-1
CDR3 DNA: TGCAGCGTTGTGACTCAGGGGAACAATGAGCAGTTCTTC
CDR3 protein: CSVVTQGNNEQFF

D gene: NA
J gene: TRBJ2-5
clone size: few
V gene: TRBV2
CDR3 DNA: TGTGCCAGCAGTGGCGAGTTGCGGGAGACCCAGTACTTC
CDR3 protein: CASSGELRETQYF

D gene: NA
J gene: TRBJ2-1
clone size: few
V gene: TRBV5-4
CDR3 DNA: TGTGCCAGCAGCTTGTTGGGGGGCAATGAGCAGTTCTTC
CDR3 protein: CASSLLGGNEQFF

D gene: TRBD1
J gene: TRBJ2-3
clone size: NA
V gene: TRBV28
CDR3 DNA: TGTGCCAGCACCCCCCGGACAGGGTTGGCGCAGTATTTT
CDR3 protein: CASTPRTGLAQYF

D gene: TRBD2
J gene: TRBJ2-2
clone size: NA
V gene: TRBV11-2
CDR3 DNA: TGTGCCAGCAGCTTAACTAGCGGGAGCTTCTACACCGGGGAGCTGTTTTTT
CDR3 protein: CASSLTSGSFYTGELFF

D gene: NA
J gene: TRBJ2-1
clone size: NA
V gene: TRBV7-9
CDR3 DNA: TGTGCCAGCAGCCCCCCGCCGCGGCAGGGGCTAACAAATGAGCAGTTCTTC
CDR3 protein: CASSPPPRQGLTNEQFF

D gene: NA
J gene: TRBJ2-7
clone size: NA
V gene: TRBV2
CDR3 DNA: TGTGCCAGCAGTGAACGGCAGGTTGCATCCTACGAGCAGTACTTC
CDR3 protein: CASSERQVASYEQYF

D gene: TRBD2
J gene: TRBJ2-7
clone size: NA
V gene: TRBV10-3
CDR3 DNA: TGTGCCGCTGGACTAGCGGGAGCGTACGAGCAGTACTTC
CDR3 protein: CAAGLAGAYEQYF

D gene: TRBD1
J gene: TRBJ1-2
clone size: NA
V gene: TRBV29-1
CDR3 DNA: TGCAGCGCACCCCGGGACAGGGGGTTTGGCTACACCTTC
CDR3 protein: CSAPRDRGFGYTF

D gene: NA
J gene: TRBJ1-4
clone size: NA
V gene: TRBV10-3
CDR3 DNA: TGTGCCATCAGTGAGTCCGAGGGGGTAGGCGAAAAACTGTTTTTT
CDR3 protein: CAISESEGVGEKLFF

D gene: NA
J gene: TRBJ2-1
clone size: NA
V gene: TRBV6-1
CDR3 DNA: TGTGCCACCCTGGCGGGGCTCTCCTACAATGAGCAGTTCTTC
CDR3 protein: CATLAGLSYNEQFF

D gene: NA
J gene: TRBJ2-5
clone size: NA
V gene: TRBV5-1
CDR3 DNA: TGCGCCAGCAGTTTAGGACACGGGGAGACCCAGTACTTC
CDR3 protein: CASSLGHGETQYF